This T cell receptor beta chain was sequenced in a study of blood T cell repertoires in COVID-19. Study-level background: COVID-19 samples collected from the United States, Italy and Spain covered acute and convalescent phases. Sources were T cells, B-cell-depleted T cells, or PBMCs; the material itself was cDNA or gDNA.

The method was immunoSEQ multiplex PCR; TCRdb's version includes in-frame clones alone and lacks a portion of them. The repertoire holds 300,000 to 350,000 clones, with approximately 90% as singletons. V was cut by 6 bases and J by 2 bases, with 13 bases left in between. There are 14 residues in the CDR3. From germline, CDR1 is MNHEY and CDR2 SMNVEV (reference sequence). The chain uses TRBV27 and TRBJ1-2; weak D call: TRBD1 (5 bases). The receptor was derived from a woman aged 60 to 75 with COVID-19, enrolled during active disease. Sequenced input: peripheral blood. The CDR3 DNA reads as TGTGCCAGCAGACGACTGGGGGGGAACTATGGCTACACCTTC. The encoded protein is CASRRLGGNYGYTF.